Presented here are 21 T cell receptor beta chains from one specimen sequenced in a study of radiotherapy plus CTLA-4 blockade in lung cancer. Generated by immunoSEQ multiplex PCR, the TCRdb table keeps only in-frame clones and is missing some. The data show about 60,000 clones, more than 60% seen once. Sequencing was performed on peripheral blood, taken from a patient treated with radiotherapy plus ipilimumab. The receptors were sampled from a human donor with non-small cell lung cancer who had a partial response to radiotherapy plus ipilimumab.

The chain couples TRBV7-9 to TRBJ2-2, with a tentative D call TRBD1 (5 bases). Germline V gives CDR1 SEHNR, CDR2 FQNEAQ (reference sequence). Deletions cut 1 base from V and 0 bases from J, with 9 bases between. This CDR3 region has 16 residues. The DNA for the CDR3 is TGTGCCAGCAGCTTAGTCGCAGGGCCGAACACCGGGGAGCTGTTTTTT. Translated: CASSLVAGPNTGELFF.

The chain employs TRBV27 and TRBJ2-3; D gene ambiguous. The V and J ends lost 3 bases and 0 bases respectively, with 10 bases between them. The germline gives CDR1 MNHEY, CDR2 SMNVEV (reference sequence). The CDR3 extends over 15 amino acids. This CDR3 reads CASSFTASSTDTQYF. The DNA for the CDR3 is TGTGCCAGCAGTTTTACAGCTTCTAGCACAGATACGCAGTATTTT.

The chain uses TRBV5-1 and TRBJ2-1, with 11 bases lining up with TRBD2. Looked up from germline, CDR1 is SGHRS and CDR2 is YFSETQ. J gave up 9 bases and V 0 bases, and 8 bases lay outside the gene matches. This CDR3 has 16 residues. CDR3 in DNA: TGCGCCAGCAGCTTGGGGGTAGCGGGGGGGCCGAGTGAGCAGTTCTTC. It codes for CASSLGVAGGPSEQFF. Based on the CDR3 plus reference TRBV5-1 and TRBJ2-1, the full variable domain is KAGVTQTPRYLIKTRGQQVTLSCSPISGHRSVSWYQQTPGQGLQFLFEYFSETQRNKGNFPGRFSGRQFSNSRSEMNVSTLELGDSALYLCASSLGVAGGPSEQFFGPGTRLTVL.

This rearrangement joins TRBV9 to TRBJ2-5, with D possibly being TRBD2 (5 bases). The germline V and J ends were trimmed by 0 bases and 5 bases, with 11 bases remaining between them. The V gene's germline CDR1 is SGDLS and CDR2 YYNGEE. There are 14 residues in the CDR3. The chain's CDR3 is CASSVDSGIETQYF. The CDR3 DNA reads as TGTGCCAGCAGCGTAGATTCGGGGATCGAGACCCAGTACTTC.

This sequence joins TRBV11-2 and TRBJ2-1, with 16 bases fitting TRBD2. Germline loops: CDR1 SGHAT, CDR2 FQNNGV. Losses at the gene ends were 4 bases for V and 4 bases for J; bases not matched to a gene: 4. The CDR3 extends over 17 amino acids. The CDR3, as DNA: TGTGCCAGCAGCTCGGGACTAGCGGGGGGGGATTACAATGAGCAGTTCTTC. Translated: CASSSGLAGGDYNEQFF.

The chain uses TRBV5-1 and TRBJ2-5, with 9 bases aligning to TRBD2. The trim removed 4 bases at V and 5 bases at J, leaving 6 bases unmatched. The CDR3 contains 14 residues. The germline V gene encodes CDR1 SGHRS and CDR2 YFSETQ. CDR3 sequence reads: CASSPGTSSETQYF. The CDR3 DNA sequence: TGCGCCAGCAGCCCCGGGACTAGCTCGGAGACCCAGTACTTC.

This chain connects TRBV11-2 to TRBJ2-7, with 8 nucleotides matching TRBD2. From germline, CDR1 is SGHAT and CDR2 FQNNGV. V lost 5 bases and J lost 1; bases outside the gene matches: 10. The CDR3 runs to 16 residues. The CDR3 region is CASSPRGRGGSYEQYF. The CDR3 bases are TGTGCCAGCAGCCCGAGGGGTCGCGGGGGGTCCTACGAGCAGTACTTC.

The chain employs TRBV18 and TRBJ2-1, with D possibly TRBD2 on 6 matching bases. Trimming took off 2 bases at V and 10 bases at J, with 15 bases between the two ends. Germline CDR1 reads KGHSH; CDR2 reads LQKENI. The CDR3 extends over 14 amino acids. This CDR3 is CASSPSGSPGEQFF. DNA for the CDR3: TGTGCCAGCTCACCATCCGGGAGCCCCGGGGAGCAGTTCTTC.

This clone came up a few times. The chain joins TRBV19 to TRBJ1-5; tentatively, D is TRBD1 (5 bases). There are 14 residues in the CDR3. The V end was cut by 7 bases, the J end by 2 bases, with 12 bases between. Germline V gene lookup returns CDR1 LNHDA and CDR2 SQIVND (reference sequence). The CDR3: CASIPGWGNQPQHF. The CDR3 DNA is TGTGCCAGTATTCCAGGGTGGGGCAATCAGCCCCAGCATTTT.

This clone turned up a few times. V usage is TRBV5-1 and J usage is TRBJ1-1; 7 bases map to TRBD1. The J segment lost 3 bases and the V segment lost 4 bases, leaving 9 bases of the junction unmatched. Germline CDR1 reads SGHRS; CDR2 reads YFSETQ. There are 15 residues in the CDR3. In DNA form, the CDR3 reads TGCGCCAGCAGCATTCGACAGGGAAGTGACACTGAAGCTTTCTTT. Translation gives CASSIRQGSDTEAFF.

This clone showed up just a few times. The chain carries TRBV5-4 and TRBJ1-1; D is perhaps TRBD1 (6 bases). Germline CDR1 SGHNT, CDR2 YYREEE (reference sequence). The length of the CDR3 is 15 residues. The germline V and J ends were trimmed by 4 bases and 0 bases, with 13 bases remaining between them. The CDR3: CASSAYRALNTEAFF. CDR3 sequence (DNA): TGTGCCAGCAGCGCCTACAGGGCCTTGAACACTGAAGCTTTCTTT.

As to this clone: The junction shows a germline mismatch at one end, possibly a read error. This rearrangement joins TRBV11-2 to TRBJ2-3; 14 nucleotides match TRBD2. There are 13 residues in the CDR3. Germline CDR1 SGHAT, CDR2 FQNNGV. This CDR3 reads CASSFLGLAGAHF. The CDR3 DNA reads TGTGCCAGCAGCTTTCTGGGACTAGCGGGGGCGCATTTT.

This clone was recorded a few times. V is TRBV7-8 and J is TRBJ2-5; TRBD2 aligns across 13 bases. After removal of 5 bases from V and 0 bases from J, the junction contained 3 bases not matched to a gene. In germline, CDR1 is SGHVS, CDR2 FQNEAQ. This CDR3 has 16 amino acids. The CDR3 sequence: CASSLGLAGDQETQYF. The DNA for the CDR3 is TGTGCCAGCAGCCTCGGACTAGCGGGGGACCAAGAGACCCAGTACTTC.

The CDR3 here is CASSRELDNSPLHF. CDR3 DNA: TGTGCCAGCTCACGGGAGTTGGATAATTCACCCCTCCACTTT. This rearrangement joins TRBV18 to TRBJ1-6; no firm D call. The CDR3 totals 14 residues. V lost 4 bases and J lost 5, with 9 bases in between. From germline, CDR1 is KGHSH and CDR2 LQKENI.

The rearrangement uses TRBV28 and TRBJ1-5; maybe TRBD1 (5 bases). The CDR3 has 15 amino acids. CDR1 MDHEN and CDR2 SYDVKM come from the germline V gene. Between the trimmed V and J ends, which lost 5 bases and 7 bases, there was a span of 18 bases. In DNA, the CDR3 is TGTGCCAGCAGTCCCTGGGGCGCGGGGGAACAGCCCCAGCATTTT. Amino acid sequence: CASSPWGAGEQPQHF. Filled out from reference TRBV28 and TRBJ1-5, the complete variable domain reads DVKVTQSSRYLVKRTGEKVFLECVQDMDHENMFWYRQDPGLGLRLIYFSYDVKMKEKGDIPEGYSVSREKKERFSLILESASTNQTSMYLCASSPWGAGEQPQHFGDGTRLSIL.

J is TRBJ2-7 and V is TRBV2; D perhaps matches TRBD1 (6 bases). The CDR3 runs 15 residues. Trimming cost V 1 base and J 1 base, with 11 bases left between them. Germline V gene lookup returns CDR1 SNHLY and CDR2 FYNNEI. The DNA for the CDR3 is TGTGCCAGCAGTGAAGGGGGGACACCGTCCTACGAGCAGTACTTC. This sequence encodes CASSEGGTPSYEQYF.

This chain joins TRBV9 and TRBJ2-2, with D possibly being TRBD1 (6 bases). Per the germline V gene, CDR1 is SGDLS and CDR2 is YYNGEE. This CDR3 has 15 amino acids. Trimming shortened V by 3 bases and J by 4 bases, and 13 bases separated the two germline ends. The CDR3 here is CASSASGAFTGELFF. The DNA for the CDR3 is TGTGCCAGCAGCGCCTCAGGGGCCTTCACCGGGGAGCTGTTTTTT.

The chain has TRBV19 and TRBJ2-7, with D perhaps TRBD2 (6 bases). Trimming left V 4 bases short and J 1 base short, with 8 bases between. The CDR3 runs to 13 residues. CDR1 and CDR2 (germline): LNHDA, SQIVND (reference sequence). The CDR3 DNA reads TGTGCCAGTAGTACTGGGGGGTCCTACGAGCAGTACTTC. The encoded protein is CASSTGGSYEQYF.

This chain connects TRBV14 to TRBJ2-2; 9 nucleotides agree with TRBD1. The CDR3 is made up of 16 amino acids. Germline V gene sequence: CDR1 SGHDN, CDR2 FVKESK. Trimming at V came to 3 bases and at J to 3 bases, leaving 5 bases not matched to a gene. DNA of the CDR3: TGTGCCAGCAGCCAGGTGGACAGGGGTTACACCGGGGAGCTGTTTTTT. It yields the protein CASSQVDRGYTGELFF.

The V and J genes are TRBV19 and TRBJ1-4, with 7 nucleotides matching TRBD1. J gave up 7 bases and V 4 bases, and 9 bases lay outside the gene matches. This CDR3 comprises 15 residues. Looked up from germline, CDR1 is LNHDA and CDR2 is SQIVND (reference sequence). The CDR3 DNA is TGTGCCAGTAGTAACAGGGGTAAAACGGGTGAAAAACTGTTTTTT. Amino acid sequence: CASSNRGKTGEKLFF. The variable domain in full, completed from reference TRBV19 and TRBJ1-4, reads DGGITQSPKYLFRKEGQNVTLSCEQNLNHDAMYWYRQDPGQGLRLIYYSQIVNDFQKGDIAEGYSVSREKKESFPLTVTSAQKNPTAFYLCASSNRGKTGEKLFFGSGTQLSVL.

V gene TRBV28 combines with J gene TRBJ2-1; 10 bases match TRBD2. J gave up 7 bases and V 6 bases, and 15 bases lay outside the gene matches. CDR1 MDHEN and CDR2 SYDVKM come from the germline V gene. The CDR3 runs to 17 residues. DNA of the CDR3: TGTGCCAGCAGCCCTAGCGGGGGTTCCCATTTTCGTAATGAGCAGTTCTTC. It yields the protein CASSPSGGSHFRNEQFF. Full variable domain (remainder filled in from reference TRBV28 and TRBJ2-1): DVKVTQSSRYLVKRTGEKVFLECVQDMDHENMFWYRQDPGLGLRLIYFSYDVKMKEKGDIPEGYSVSREKKERFSLILESASTNQTSMYLCASSPSGGSHFRNEQFFGPGTRLTVL.